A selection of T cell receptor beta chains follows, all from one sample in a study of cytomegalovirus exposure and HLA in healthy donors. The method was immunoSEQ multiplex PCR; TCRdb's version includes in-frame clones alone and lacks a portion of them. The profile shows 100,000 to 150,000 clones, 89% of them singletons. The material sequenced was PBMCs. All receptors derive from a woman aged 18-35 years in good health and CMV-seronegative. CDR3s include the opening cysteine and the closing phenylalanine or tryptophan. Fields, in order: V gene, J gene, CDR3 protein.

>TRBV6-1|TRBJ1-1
CASMYNTEAFF
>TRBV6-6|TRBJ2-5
CASSYLAGEQQETQYF
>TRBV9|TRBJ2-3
CASSGSGGRADTQYF
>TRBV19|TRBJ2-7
CASSIPSAGLYEQYF
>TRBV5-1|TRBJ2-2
CASSVSGNLPTGELFF
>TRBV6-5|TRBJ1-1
CASSPREGVVTEAFF
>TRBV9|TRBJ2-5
CASILNGGGPLETQYF
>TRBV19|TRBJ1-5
CASSIGTGIQPQHF
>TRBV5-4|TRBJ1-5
CASSLEGGQPQHF
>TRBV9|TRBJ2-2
CASSVMRGTTYTGELFF
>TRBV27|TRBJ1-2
CASSPGTGLANYGYTF
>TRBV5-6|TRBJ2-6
CASSLQADRDLTF
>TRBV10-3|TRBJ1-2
CAISVVGVAYGYTF
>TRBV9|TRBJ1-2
CASSVGGGENYGYTF
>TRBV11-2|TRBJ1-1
CASSQRWGGNTEAFF
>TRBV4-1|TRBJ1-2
CASSQVKGDTYYGYTF
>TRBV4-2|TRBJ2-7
CASSQDFLAGDRLSYEQYF
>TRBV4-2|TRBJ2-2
CASSQEGRTNTGELFF
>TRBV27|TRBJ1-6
CASSWTGNSPLHF
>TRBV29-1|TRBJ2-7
CSVAGSQRNYEQYF
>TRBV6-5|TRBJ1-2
CATPRGTGNYGYTF
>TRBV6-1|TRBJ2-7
CASSDRTYEQYF
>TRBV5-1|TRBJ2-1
CASSAGTSDYEQFF
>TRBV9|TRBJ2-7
CASSVENEGTIGYEQYF